The 6 T cell receptor beta chains below come from one sample, sequenced in a study of T-cell reconstitution after alpha-beta-depleted transplantation in children. Unique molecular identifiers were incorporated into the prepared TCRbeta library. MiXCR was run by TCRdb on the PCR reads, yielding one entry per CDR3 protein. Of some 300,000 distinct CDR3 sequences listed, about 9.4% are singletons. The sample was PBMCs from the stem cell graft donor, taken from the stem cell graft. The receptors originated from a human donor who donated a stem cell graft to a child with acute lymphoblastic leukemia.

This clonotype was counted a few times. V gene TRBV19 combines with J gene TRBJ2-1; possibly TRBD2 for D (5 bases). V was cut by 3 bases and J by 3 bases, with 12 bases left in between. In germline, CDR1 is LNHDA, CDR2 SQIVND (reference sequence). This CDR3 comprises 15 residues. DNA of the CDR3: TGTGCCAGTAGTATCAATCTGGAGGACTACAATGAGCAGTTCTTC. Protein product: CASSINLEDYNEQFF.

This clonotype occurred many times. The rearrangement links TRBV5-1 to TRBJ1-2, with a weak D call TRBD1 (6 bases). The length of the CDR3 is 15 residues. V was cut by 7 bases and J by 4 bases, with 20 bases left in between. The V gene's germline CDR1 is SGHRS and CDR2 YFSETQ. CDR3 residues: CASLYYRVATYGYTF. The DNA for the CDR3 is TGCGCCAGCCTATATTACAGGGTGGCTACCTATGGCTACACCTTC. Full variable domain (remainder filled in from reference TRBV5-1 and TRBJ1-2): KAGVTQTPRYLIKTRGQQVTLSCSPISGHRSVSWYQQTPGQGLQFLFEYFSETQRNKGNFPGRFSGRQFSNSRSEMNVSTLELGDSALYLCASLYYRVATYGYTFGSGTRLTVV.

The V gene is TRBV5-1, the J gene TRBJ2-1, with D uncertain. CDR1 SGHRS and CDR2 YFSETQ come from the germline V gene. Deletions cut 0 bases from V and 6 bases from J, with 10 bases between. This CDR3 contains 14 residues. CDR3 residues: CASSLEPSGNEQFF. In DNA, the CDR3 is TGCGCCAGCAGCTTGGAACCTAGTGGCAATGAGCAGTTCTTC.

This clonotype was detected only a few times. The chain recombines TRBV15 with TRBJ2-3; TRBD2 agrees at 10 bases. The CDR3 has 17 amino acids. Germline V CDR1 and CDR2: LNHNV, YYDKDF (reference sequence). The trim removed 0 bases at V and 6 bases at J, leaving 9 bases unmatched. Here the CDR3 reads CATSRDLAGVKWDTQYF. CDR3 sequence (DNA): TGTGCCACCAGCAGAGACCTAGCGGGAGTCAAATGGGATACGCAGTATTTT.

Many counts were recorded for this clonotype. The chain uses TRBV7-2 and TRBJ2-3; the match to TRBD2 covers 11 bases. This CDR3 has 17 amino acids. Germline CDR1 is SGHTA and CDR2 is FQGNSA. The ends lost 2 bases at V and 2 bases at J; junction bases unmatched: 6. The CDR3 DNA reads TGTGCCAGCAGCTTAATAGCGGGAGGGGGACACACAGATACGCAGTATTTT. It translates to CASSLIAGGGHTDTQYF.

This clonotype came up a few times. This chain links TRBV12-3 or TRBV12-4 with TRBJ2-2; no firm D call. This CDR3 has 15 residues. Trimming removed 6 bases at V and 4 bases at J, with 15 bases between. CDR3 sequence: CASSATTIGTGELFF. CDR3 DNA sequence: TGTGCCAGCAGCGCAACTACAATTGGCACCGGGGAGCTGTTTTTT.